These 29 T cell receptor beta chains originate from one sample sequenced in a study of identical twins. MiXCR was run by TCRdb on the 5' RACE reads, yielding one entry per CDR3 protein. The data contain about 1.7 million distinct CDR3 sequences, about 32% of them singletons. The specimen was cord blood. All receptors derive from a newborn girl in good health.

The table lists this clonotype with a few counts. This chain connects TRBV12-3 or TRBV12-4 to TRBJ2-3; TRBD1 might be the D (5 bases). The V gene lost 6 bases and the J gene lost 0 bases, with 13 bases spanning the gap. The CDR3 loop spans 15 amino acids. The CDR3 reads CASRRPRGSTDTQYF. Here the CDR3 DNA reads TGTGCCAGCAGGAGGCCTAGGGGTAGCACAGATACGCAGTATTTT.

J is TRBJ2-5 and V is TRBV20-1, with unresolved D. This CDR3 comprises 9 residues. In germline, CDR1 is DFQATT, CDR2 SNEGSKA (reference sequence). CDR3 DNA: TGCAGGGCTGTAGAGACCCAGTACTTC. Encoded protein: CRAVETQYF.

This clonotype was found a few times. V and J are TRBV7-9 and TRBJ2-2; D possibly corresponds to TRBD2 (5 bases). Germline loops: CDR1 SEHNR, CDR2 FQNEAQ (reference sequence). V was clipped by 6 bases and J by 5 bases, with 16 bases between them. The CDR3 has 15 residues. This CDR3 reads CASSYASGETGELFF. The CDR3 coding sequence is TGTGCCAGCAGTTACGCGTCCGGGGAAACCGGGGAGCTGTTTTTT.

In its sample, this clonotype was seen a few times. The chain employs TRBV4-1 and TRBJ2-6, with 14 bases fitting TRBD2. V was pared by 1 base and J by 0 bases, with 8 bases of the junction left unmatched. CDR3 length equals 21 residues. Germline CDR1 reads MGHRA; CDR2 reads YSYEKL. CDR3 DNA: TGCGCCAGCAGCCAAGCTCCGGGACTAGCGGGAGTCTACTCTGGGGCCAACGTCCTGACTTTC. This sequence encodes CASSQAPGLAGVYSGANVLTF.

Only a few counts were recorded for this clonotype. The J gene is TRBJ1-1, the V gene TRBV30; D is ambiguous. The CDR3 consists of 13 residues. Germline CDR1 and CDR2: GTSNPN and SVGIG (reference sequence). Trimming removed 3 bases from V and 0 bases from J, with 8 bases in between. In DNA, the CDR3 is TGTGCCTGGAGCCCTCGGGTGAACACTGAAGCTTTCTTT. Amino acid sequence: CAWSPRVNTEAFF.

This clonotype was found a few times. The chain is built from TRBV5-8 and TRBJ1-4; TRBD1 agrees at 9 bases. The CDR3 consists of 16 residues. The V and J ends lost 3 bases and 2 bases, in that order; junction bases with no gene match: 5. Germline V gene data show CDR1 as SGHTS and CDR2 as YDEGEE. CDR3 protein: CASSSGTGGTNEKLFF. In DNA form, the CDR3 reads TGTGCCAGCAGCTCCGGAACAGGGGGCACTAATGAAAAACTGTTTTTT. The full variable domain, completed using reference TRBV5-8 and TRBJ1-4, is EAGVTQSPTHLIKTRGQQATLRCSPISGHTSVYWYQQALGLGLQFLLWYDEGEERNRGNFPPRFSGRQFPNYSSELNVNALELEDSALYLCASSSGTGGTNEKLFFGSGTQLSVL.

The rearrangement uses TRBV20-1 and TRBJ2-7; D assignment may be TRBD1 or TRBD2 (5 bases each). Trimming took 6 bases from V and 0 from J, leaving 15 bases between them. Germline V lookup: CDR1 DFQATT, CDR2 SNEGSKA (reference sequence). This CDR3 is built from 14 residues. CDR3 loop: CSALGTPSSYEQYF. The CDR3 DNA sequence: TGCAGTGCGCTTGGGACGCCTAGCTCCTACGAGCAGTACTTC.

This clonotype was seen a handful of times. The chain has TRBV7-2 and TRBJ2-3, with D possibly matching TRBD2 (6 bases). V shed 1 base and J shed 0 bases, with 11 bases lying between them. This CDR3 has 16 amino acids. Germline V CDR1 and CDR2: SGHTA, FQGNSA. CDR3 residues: CASSLEGRTSTDTQYF. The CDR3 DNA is TGTGCCAGCAGCTTAGAGGGGAGGACTAGCACAGATACGCAGTATTTT.

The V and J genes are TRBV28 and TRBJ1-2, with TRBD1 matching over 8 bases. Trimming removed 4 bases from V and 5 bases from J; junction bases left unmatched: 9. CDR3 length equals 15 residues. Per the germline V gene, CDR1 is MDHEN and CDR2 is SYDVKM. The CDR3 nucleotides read TGTGCCAGCAGTTCAGGGACAGGAGGACCGTATGGCTACACCTTC. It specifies CASSSGTGGPYGYTF.

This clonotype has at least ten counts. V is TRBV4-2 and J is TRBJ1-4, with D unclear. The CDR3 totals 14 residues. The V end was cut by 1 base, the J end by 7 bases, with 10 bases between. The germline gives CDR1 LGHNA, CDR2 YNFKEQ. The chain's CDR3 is CASSQAGNGEKLFF. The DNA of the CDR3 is TGTGCCAGCAGCCAAGCGGGAAACGGTGAAAAACTGTTTTTT.

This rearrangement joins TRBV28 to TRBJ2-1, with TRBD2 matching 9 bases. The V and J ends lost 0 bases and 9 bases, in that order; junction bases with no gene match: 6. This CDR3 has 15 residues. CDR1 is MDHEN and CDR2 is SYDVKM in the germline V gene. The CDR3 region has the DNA TGTGCCAGCAGTTTATGGAGGCGGGAGGGTAGTGAGCAGTTCTTC. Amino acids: CASSLWRREGSEQFF.

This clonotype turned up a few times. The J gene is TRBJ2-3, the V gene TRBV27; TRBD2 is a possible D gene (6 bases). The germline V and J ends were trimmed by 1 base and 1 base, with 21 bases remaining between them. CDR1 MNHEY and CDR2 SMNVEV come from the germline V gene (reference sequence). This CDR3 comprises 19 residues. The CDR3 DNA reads TGTGCCAGCAGTTTATATGGATCCCCCGAGGCTAGCGGCACAGATACGCAGTATTTT. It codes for CASSLYGSPEASGTDTQYF.

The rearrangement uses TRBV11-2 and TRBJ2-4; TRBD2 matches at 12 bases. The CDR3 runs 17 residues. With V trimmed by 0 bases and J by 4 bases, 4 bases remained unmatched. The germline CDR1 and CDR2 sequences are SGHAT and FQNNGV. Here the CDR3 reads CASSLDRLAGGKNIQYF. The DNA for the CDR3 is TGTGCCAGCAGCTTAGATCGGCTAGCGGGGGGGAAAAACATTCAGTACTTC.

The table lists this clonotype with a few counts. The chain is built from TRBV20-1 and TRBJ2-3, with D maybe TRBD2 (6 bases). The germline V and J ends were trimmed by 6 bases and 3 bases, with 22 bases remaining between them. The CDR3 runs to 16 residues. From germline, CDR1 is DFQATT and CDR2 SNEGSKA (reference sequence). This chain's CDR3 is CSARRRVAAETDTQYF. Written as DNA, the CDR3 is TGCAGTGCCCGGCGGAGGGTAGCGGCGGAAACAGATACGCAGTATTTT.

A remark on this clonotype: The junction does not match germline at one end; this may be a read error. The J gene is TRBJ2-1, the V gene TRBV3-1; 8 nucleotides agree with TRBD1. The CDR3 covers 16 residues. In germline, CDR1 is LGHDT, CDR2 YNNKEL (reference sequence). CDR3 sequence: CASCQVLWTGRNEQFF. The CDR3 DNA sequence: TGCGCCAGCTGCCAAGTTCTTTGGACAGGGCGGAATGAGCAGTTCTTC.

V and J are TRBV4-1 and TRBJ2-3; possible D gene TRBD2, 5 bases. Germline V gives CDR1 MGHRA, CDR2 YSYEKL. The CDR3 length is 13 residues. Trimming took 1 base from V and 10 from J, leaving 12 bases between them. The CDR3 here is CASSQVNGDAQYF. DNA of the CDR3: TGCGCCAGCAGCCAAGTTAACGGGGATGCGCAGTATTTT.

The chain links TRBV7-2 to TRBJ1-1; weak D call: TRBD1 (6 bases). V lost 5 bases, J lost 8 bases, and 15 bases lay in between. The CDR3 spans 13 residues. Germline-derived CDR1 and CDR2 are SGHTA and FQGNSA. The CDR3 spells CASSPRGREEAFF. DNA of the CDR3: TGTGCCAGCAGCCCCAGGGGTAGGGAAGAAGCTTTCTTT.

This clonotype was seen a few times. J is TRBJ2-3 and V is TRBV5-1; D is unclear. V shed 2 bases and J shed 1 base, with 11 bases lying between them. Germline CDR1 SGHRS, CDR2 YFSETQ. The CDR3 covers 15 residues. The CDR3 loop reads CASSLSGHGTDTQYF. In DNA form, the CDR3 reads TGCGCCAGCAGCTTAAGTGGGCATGGCACAGATACGCAGTATTTT.

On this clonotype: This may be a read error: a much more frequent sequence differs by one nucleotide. CDR3 nucleotides: TGTGCCAGCTCACCAACCCCTCAAGAGACCCAGTTCTTC. Its protein product is CASSPTPQETQFF. The chain has TRBV18 and TRBJ2-5; unclear D gene. The DNA end is a closer match to TRBJ2-1, so the J assignment may be wrong. Germline values: CDR1 KGHSH, CDR2 LQKENI. CDR3 length equals 13 residues.

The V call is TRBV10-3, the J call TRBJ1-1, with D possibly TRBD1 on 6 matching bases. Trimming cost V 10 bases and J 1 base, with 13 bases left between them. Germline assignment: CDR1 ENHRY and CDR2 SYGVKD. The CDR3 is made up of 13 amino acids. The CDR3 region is CATSLGQNTEAFF. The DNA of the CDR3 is TGTGCCACCTCCTTGGGACAGAACACTGAAGCTTTCTTT.

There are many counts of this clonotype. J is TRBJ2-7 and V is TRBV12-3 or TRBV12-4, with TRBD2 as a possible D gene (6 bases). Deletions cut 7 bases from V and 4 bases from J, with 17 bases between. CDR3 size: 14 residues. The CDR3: CASTFGTRGYEQYF. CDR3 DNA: TGTGCCAGCACCTTCGGGACTCGTGGTTACGAGCAGTACTTC.

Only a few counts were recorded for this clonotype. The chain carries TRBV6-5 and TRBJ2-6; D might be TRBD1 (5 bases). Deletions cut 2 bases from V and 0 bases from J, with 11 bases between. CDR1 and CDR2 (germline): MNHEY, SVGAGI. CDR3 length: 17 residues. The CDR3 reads CASSYTDSLSGANVLTF. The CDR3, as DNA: TGTGCCAGCAGTTACACAGACAGTCTCTCTGGGGCCAACGTCCTGACTTTC.

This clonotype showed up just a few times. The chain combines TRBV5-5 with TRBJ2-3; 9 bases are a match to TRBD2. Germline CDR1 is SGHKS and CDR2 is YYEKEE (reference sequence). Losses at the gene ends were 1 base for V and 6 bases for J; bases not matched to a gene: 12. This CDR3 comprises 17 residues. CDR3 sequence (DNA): TGTGCCAGCAGCTTGAGCCGGGTAGCGGGAGTTTACGATACGCAGTATTTT. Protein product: CASSLSRVAGVYDTQYF.

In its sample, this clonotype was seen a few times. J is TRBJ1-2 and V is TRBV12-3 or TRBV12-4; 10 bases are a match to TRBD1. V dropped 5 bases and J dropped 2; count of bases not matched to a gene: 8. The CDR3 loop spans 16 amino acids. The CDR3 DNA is TGTGCCAGCAGTCCCCTTGGGACAGGGGCCAACTATGGCTACACCTTC. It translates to CASSPLGTGANYGYTF.

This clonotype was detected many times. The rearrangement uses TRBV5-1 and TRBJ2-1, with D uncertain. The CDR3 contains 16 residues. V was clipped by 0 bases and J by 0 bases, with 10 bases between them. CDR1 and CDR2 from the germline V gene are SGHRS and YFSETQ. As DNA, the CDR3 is TGCGCCAGCAGCTTGGCCTACCTTAACTCCTACAATGAGCAGTTCTTC. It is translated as CASSLAYLNSYNEQFF.

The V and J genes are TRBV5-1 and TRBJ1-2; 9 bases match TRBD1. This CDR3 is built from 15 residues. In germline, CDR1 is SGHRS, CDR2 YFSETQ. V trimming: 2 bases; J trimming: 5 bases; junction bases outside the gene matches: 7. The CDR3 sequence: CASSLLLTGGYGYTF. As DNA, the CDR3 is TGCGCCAGCAGCTTACTTCTGACAGGGGGATATGGCTACACCTTC. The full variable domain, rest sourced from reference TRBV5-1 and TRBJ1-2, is KAGVTQTPRYLIKTRGQQVTLSCSPISGHRSVSWYQQTPGQGLQFLFEYFSETQRNKGNFPGRFSGRQFSNSRSEMNVSTLELGDSALYLCASSLLLTGGYGYTFGSGTRLTVV.

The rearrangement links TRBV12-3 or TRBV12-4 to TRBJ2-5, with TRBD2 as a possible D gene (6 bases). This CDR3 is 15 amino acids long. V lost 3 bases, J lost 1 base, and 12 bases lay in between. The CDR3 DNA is TGTGCCAGCAGTTTCGCCCCGGAGGGCCAAGAGACCCAGTACTTC. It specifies CASSFAPEGQETQYF.

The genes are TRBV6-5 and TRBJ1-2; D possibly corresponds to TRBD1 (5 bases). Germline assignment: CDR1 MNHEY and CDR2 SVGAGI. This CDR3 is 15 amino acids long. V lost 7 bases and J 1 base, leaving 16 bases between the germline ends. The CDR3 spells CASNPRRDSNYGYTF. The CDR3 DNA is TGTGCCAGCAACCCGAGACGCGACAGTAACTATGGCTACACCTTC.

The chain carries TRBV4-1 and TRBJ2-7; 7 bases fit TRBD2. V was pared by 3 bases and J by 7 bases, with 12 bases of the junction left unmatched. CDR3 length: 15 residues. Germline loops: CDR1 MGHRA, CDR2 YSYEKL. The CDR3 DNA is TGCGCCAGCAGCCAGCTTGGTCTAGCGGTCAATGAGCAGTACTTC. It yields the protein CASSQLGLAVNEQYF.